This TCR beta chain was captured by sequencing in a study of HIV-infected patients and healthy controls. This clonotype is classed as medium-sized. Alpha and beta constant-region primers primed reverse transcription of around 500 ng RNA. Separate chain-specific third strand synthesis with multiplexing indices produced the alpha and beta libraries. TCRdb redid the calling of the 5' RACE reads with MiXCR, one entry per CDR3 protein. The sample shows about 10,000 distinct CDR3 sequences, around 8% of them seen only once. All unsorted peripheral T cells were captured because whole blood was used without fractionation. Germline V gives CDR1 SQVTM, CDR2 ANQGSEA. Trimming left V 7 bases short and J 2 bases short, with 10 bases between. The CDR3 is 12 residues long.

This chain uses TRBV29-1 with TRBJ2-3; D uncertain. Source material: blood. The receptor was isolated from an adult in good health. In DNA form, the CDR3 reads TGCAGCGCTCACCTTCACACAGATACGCAGTATTTT. It is translated as CSAHLHTDTQYF.